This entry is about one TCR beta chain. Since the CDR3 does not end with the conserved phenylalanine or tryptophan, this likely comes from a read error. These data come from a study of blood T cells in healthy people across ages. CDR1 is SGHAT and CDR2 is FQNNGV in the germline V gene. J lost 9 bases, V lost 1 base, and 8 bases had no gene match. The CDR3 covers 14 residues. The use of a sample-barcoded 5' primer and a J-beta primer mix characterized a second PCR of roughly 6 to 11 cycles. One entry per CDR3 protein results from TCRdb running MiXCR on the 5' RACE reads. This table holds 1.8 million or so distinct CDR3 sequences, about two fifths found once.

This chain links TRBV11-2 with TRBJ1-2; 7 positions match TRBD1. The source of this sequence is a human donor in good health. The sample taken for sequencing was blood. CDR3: CASSLGQGVQSYTV. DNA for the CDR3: TGTGCCAGCAGCTTAGGGCAGGGGGTGCAGAGCTACACCGTC.